This TCR beta chain was captured by sequencing in a study of vaccination and CD4 T cells after COVID-19. Treatment denoted: approximately 9-day PBMC culture with coronavirus spike peptide pools or control peptides (ViraFEST assay). CD4+ T cells of the unexposed donor were collected before the COVID-19 pandemic (2011-2018). Study conclusions and caveats: Vaccine-specific clones in convalescent patients were spike mono-reactive in 304 of 307 cases.

This clonotype was counted a few times. Its specificity is unknown. Oncomine TCR Beta short-read sequencing was applied to DNA from cultured CD4+ T cells. Via MiXCR, TCRdb re-called the PCR reads, giving one row per CDR3 protein. Of about 5,700 distinct CDR3 sequences listed, 25% to 35% were seen once; the top ten hold approximately 18%. The sequenced sample was CD4+ T cells from blood, cultured in vitro. The TCR sequence derives from a human donor in good health.

Written as DNA, the CDR3 is TGCACCTGTACGGACGGCTACACCTTC. Residues: CTCTDGYTF. The chain links TRBV29-1 to TRBJ1-2; the D is unclear. This CDR3 region has 9 residues. Looked up from germline, CDR1 is SQVTM and CDR2 is ANQGSEA.